This T cell receptor (beta chain) was recovered during a study of blood T cell repertoires in COVID-19. The authors' processing: From reference gene primer amplification, estimates of nucleated cell counts were derived. Sequenced by immunoSEQ multiplex PCR; TCRdb stores in-frame clones only, minus some. D and trimming come from the DNA, and the V and J calls and clone size come from that table. The sample lists 9,500 to 13,000 clones; approximately 88% were seen once. Germline V gene sequence: CDR1 MNHEY, CDR2 SVGAGI. The CDR3 spans 16 residues. V lost 2 bases, J lost 5 bases, and 11 bases stayed unmatched.

Sequenced: peripheral blood. This TCR derives from a human donor in a cohort sampled during active COVID-19. The V and J genes are TRBV6-5 and TRBJ1-1; 7 positions agree with TRBD1. Here the CDR3 reads CASSYRGQGVGTEAFF. Written as DNA, the CDR3 is TGTGCCAGCAGTTACCGGGGTCAGGGGGTGGGTACTGAAGCTTTCTTT.